What follows are 20 T cell receptor beta chains derived from one specimen sequenced in a study of blood T cell repertoires in COVID-19. TCRdb's table, derived via immunoSEQ multiplex PCR, lists solely in-frame clones and lacks some. The data contain roughly 170,000 clones, 60% to 80% of them singletons. The source material was peripheral blood. Every receptor here comes from a woman in her 70s with acute or convalescent COVID-19.

This chain connects TRBV5-1 to TRBJ2-1; tentative D call: TRBD2 (6 bases). The CDR3 extends over 15 amino acids. The germline V gene has CDR1 SGHRS and CDR2 YFSETQ. Trimming took off 0 bases at V and 4 bases at J, with 11 bases between the two ends. CDR3 sequence reads: CASSLESGGYNEQFF. In DNA form, the CDR3 reads TGCGCCAGCAGCTTGGAATCCGGAGGGTACAATGAGCAGTTCTTC.

This clone was seen a few times. The V gene is TRBV5-4, the J gene TRBJ1-2; TRBD1 is a possible D gene (6 bases). Trimming removed 1 base from V and 4 bases from J, with 14 bases in between. This CDR3 region has 15 residues. Looked up from germline, CDR1 is SGHNT and CDR2 is YYREEE (reference sequence). The CDR3 DNA sequence: TGTGCCAGCAGCTTGAGTATCGGACAGTCCTATGGCTACACCTTC. Protein product: CASSLSIGQSYGYTF. Full variable domain (remainder filled in from reference TRBV5-4 and TRBJ1-2): ETGVTQSPTHLIKTRGQQVTLRCSSQSGHNTVSWYQQALGQGPQFIFQYYREEENGRGNFPPRFSGLQFPNYSSELNVNALELDDSALYLCASSLSIGQSYGYTFGSGTRLTVV.

The rearrangement uses TRBV3-1 (or the pseudogene TRBV3-2) and TRBJ1-2; D possibly corresponds to TRBD1 (6 bases). Germline V lookup: CDR1 LGHDT, CDR2 YNNKEL (reference sequence). The germline V and J ends were trimmed by 5 bases and 3 bases, with 22 bases remaining between them. The CDR3 has 17 residues. CDR3 nucleotide sequence: TGTGCCAGCAGCGAAGTGGCCAGGGGCGAAAACTACTATGGCTACACCTTC. Translation: CASSEVARGENYYGYTF.

The gene calls are TRBV6-2 or TRBV6-3 and TRBJ2-3; D is uncertain. The CDR3 length is 15 residues. CDR1 and CDR2 (germline): MNHEY, SVGEGT. V was clipped by 5 bases and J by 0 bases, with 12 bases between them. CDR3 amino acids: CASSPLGDSTDTQYF. CDR3 sequence (DNA): TGTGCCAGCAGTCCCCTCGGTGATAGCACAGATACGCAGTATTTT.

The genes are TRBV6-6 and TRBJ1-4; D perhaps matches TRBD1 (6 bases). This CDR3 has 17 residues. V lost 5 bases, J lost 7 bases, and 23 bases lay in between. Germline CDR1 reads MNHNY; CDR2 reads SVGAGI (reference sequence). The CDR3 DNA sequence: TGTGCCAGCAGTCCATACTTTATACAGGGCAGAATTGAAAAACTGTTTTTT. Its protein is CASSPYFIQGRIEKLFF.

This chain joins TRBV30 and TRBJ2-3; 14 nucleotides agree with TRBD2. V gave up 0 bases and J gave up 3 bases; unmatched junction bases: 2. Germline V gives CDR1 GTSNPN, CDR2 SVGIG (reference sequence). There are 16 residues in the CDR3. The CDR3, as DNA: TGTGCCTGGAGTGTAGGACTAGCGGGAGGAACAGATACGCAGTATTTT. Encoded protein: CAWSVGLAGGTDTQYF.

The chain has TRBV19 and TRBJ2-7; tentative D call: TRBD2 (5 bases). The CDR3 length is 18 residues. Looked up from germline, CDR1 is LNHDA and CDR2 is SQIVND (reference sequence). V lost 2 bases and J lost 4, with 24 bases in between. The CDR3 loop is CASSISGSTEVGGYEQYF. For the CDR3, the DNA is TGTGCCAGTAGTATATCAGGATCCACGGAGGTTGGAGGATACGAGCAGTACTTC.

This rearrangement joins TRBV7-7 to TRBJ2-5; the D gene is possibly TRBD2 (6 bases). The CDR3 has 16 amino acids. Trimming removed 1 base from V and 2 bases from J, with 14 bases in between. Looked up from germline, CDR1 is SSHAT and CDR2 is FNYEAQ (reference sequence). CDR3 amino acids: CASSLGRGIVQETQYF. The CDR3 nucleotides are TGTGCCAGCAGCTTAGGGAGGGGTATCGTTCAAGAGACCCAGTACTTC.

The chain joins TRBV9 to TRBJ1-2; D remains unclear. The CDR3 has 13 residues. Germline CDR1 reads SGDLS; CDR2 reads YYNGEE. Trimming stripped 2 bases from V and 5 bases from J, with 10 bases between. Written as DNA, the CDR3 is TGTGCCAGCAGCGTCGACACGGGGTATGGCTACACCTTC. As protein: CASSVDTGYGYTF.

This clone was seen only a few times. The rearrangement joins TRBV5-1 to TRBJ1-1, with a possible D match to TRBD1 (6 bases). Trimming shortened V by 2 bases and J by 3 bases, and 14 bases separated the two germline ends. Per the germline V gene, CDR1 is SGHRS and CDR2 is YFSETQ. The CDR3 length is 15 residues. In nucleotides, the CDR3 is TGCGCCAGCAGCTTAAGACGCTCAGGGGACACTGAAGCTTTCTTT. Protein sequence: CASSLRRSGDTEAFF.

The genes are TRBV19 and TRBJ2-2; D call uncertain. This CDR3 has 12 residues. Germline V lookup: CDR1 LNHDA, CDR2 SQIVND (reference sequence). V dropped 5 bases and J dropped 4 bases, with 5 bases sitting between them. DNA for the CDR3: TGTGCCAGTAGTTCCCGCACCGGGGAGCTGTTTTTT. It is translated as CASSSRTGELFF.

The CDR3: CASSRDLNTEAFF. The CDR3 coding sequence is TGTGCCAGCTCCCGGGACTTGAACACTGAAGCTTTCTTT. This chain joins TRBV7-9 and TRBJ1-1; weak D call: TRBD1 (5 bases). The germline V gene encodes CDR1 SEHNR and CDR2 FQNEAQ (reference sequence). The CDR3 has 13 residues. V lost 8 bases and J 0 bases, leaving 10 bases between the germline ends.

The J gene is TRBJ2-3, the V gene TRBV5-1; 8 bases are shared with TRBD1. Trimming took 2 bases from V and 1 from J; bases not matched to a gene: 6. CDR3 length equals 16 residues. Germline CDR1 and CDR2: SGHRS and YFSETQ. Here the CDR3 reads CASSFAGQGGTDTQYF. The CDR3 region has the DNA TGCGCCAGCAGCTTCGCAGGACAGGGAGGCACAGATACGCAGTATTTT.

This clone was seen only a few times. The gene calls are TRBV19 and TRBJ2-7; a weak D match, TRBD1 (5 bases). Germline CDR1 reads LNHDA; CDR2 reads SQIVND (reference sequence). Trimming took 1 base from V and 2 from J, leaving 12 bases between them. The CDR3 sequence is 15 residues long. CDR3 in DNA: TGTGCCAGTAGTATAGTACTACAGGCTACCTACGAGCAGTACTTC. It specifies CASSIVLQATYEQYF.

The gene calls are TRBV6-5 and TRBJ1-5, with TRBD1 as a possible D gene (5 bases). This CDR3 is 14 amino acids long. Germline CDR1 and CDR2: MNHEY and SVGAGI. The V end was cut by 7 bases, the J end by 6 bases, with 16 bases between. CDR3 nucleotide sequence: TGTGCCAGCAAGCTGTCAGGGTTTAGTCAGCCCCAGCATTTT. It specifies CASKLSGFSQPQHF.

CDR3 loop: CASSETGNYEQYF. Written as DNA, the CDR3 is TGTGCCAGCAGTGAGACAGGGAACTACGAGCAGTACTTC. The chain recombines TRBV6-1 with TRBJ2-7; 7 bases match TRBD1. CDR3 length: 13 residues. Germline trimming cut 3 bases from V and 3 bases from J; bases unmatched to any gene: 2. Germline CDR1 and CDR2: MNHNS and SASEGT.

The chain combines TRBV7-2 with TRBJ2-7; 7 nucleotides agree with TRBD2. CDR1 is SGHTA, CDR2 FQGNSA, per germline. V dropped 2 bases and J dropped 1; count of bases not matched to a gene: 5. This CDR3 contains 15 residues. In nucleotides, the CDR3 is TGTGCCAGCAGCTTATTCCCTAGCGGATCCTACGAGCAGTACTTC. It yields the protein CASSLFPSGSYEQYF.

This clone has a count of ten or more. This rearrangement joins TRBV5-1 to TRBJ2-6, with D possibly being TRBD1 (7 bases). V was clipped by 4 bases and J by 0 bases, with 14 bases between them. From germline, CDR1 is SGHRS and CDR2 YFSETQ. This CDR3 comprises 17 residues. The DNA of the CDR3 is TGCGCCAGCAGCCTTGCGGGACAGTCCTCTGGGGCCAACGTCCTGACTTTC. This codes for CASSLAGQSSGANVLTF.

This sequence joins TRBV18 and TRBJ2-7; 10 nucleotides align to TRBD2. Per germline, CDR1 KGHSH and CDR2 LQKENI. This CDR3 contains 15 residues. V trimming: 6 bases; J trimming: 6 bases; junction bases outside the gene matches: 11. CDR3 residues: CASSPLAGEGGEQYF. The CDR3 DNA is TGTGCCAGCTCGCCCCTAGCGGGAGAAGGCGGCGAGCAGTACTTC.

The gene calls are TRBV27 and TRBJ2-7, with 10 bases that match TRBD1. The junction had 10 bases not matched to a gene; V was cut back by 5 bases and J by 6 bases. Germline V gives CDR1 MNHEY, CDR2 SMNVEV (reference sequence). The CDR3 extends over 15 amino acids. The chain's CDR3 is CASSRGTGDLFEQYF. CDR3 nucleotides: TGTGCCAGCAGTCGCGGGACAGGGGATTTGTTCGAGCAGTACTTC.